The 14 T cell receptor beta chains in this list originate from one sample, sequenced in a study of T cell clonality in common variable immunodeficiency. The method was immunoSEQ multiplex PCR; TCRdb's version includes in-frame clones alone and lacks a portion of them. Singletons are absent from the sample, which has tens of thousands of clones. Sequencing was performed on peripheral blood mononuclear cells. These receptors were taken from a person between 18 and 75 years old in good health.

This clone was seen repeatedly, ten times or more. From the germline J gene comes the end of the CDR3, since the read stops 3 residues before it. The chain joins TRBV18 to TRBJ1-2; 7 bases map to TRBD1. Germline V gives CDR1 KGHSH, CDR2 LQKENI. The CDR3 totals 17 residues. V dropped 7 bases and J dropped 4; count of bases not matched to a gene: 18. The sequenced part of the CDR3 DNA is TGTGCCAGCTTAGCCGAACCCCCTCGGGACAGATTCTATGGC. Translation: CASLAEPPRDRFYG. The whole CDR3 reads CASLAEPPRDRFYGYTF.

Many counts were recorded for this clone. With the read ending 3 residues before the CDR3 end, the germline J gene is used to fill in that end. The chain uses TRBV20-1 and TRBJ2-5; TRBD2 matches at 7 bases. Germline V CDR1 and CDR2: DFQATT, SNEGSKA (reference sequence). Germline trimming cut 1 base from V and 1 base from J; bases unmatched to any gene: 3. This CDR3 has 14 residues. CDR3 sequence reads: CSARATSAQETQYF. The CDR3 DNA, read in part, is TGCAGTGCTAGAGCAACTAGCGCCCAAGAGACC.

The table lists this clone with many counts. The read gets to within 3 residues of the CDR3 end, and the germline J gene fills in the rest. The V gene is TRBV14, the J gene TRBJ1-4; TRBD1 is a possible D gene (6 bases). Per germline, CDR1 SGHDN and CDR2 FVKESK. This CDR3 is built from 16 residues. The ends were cut back, 3 bases at V and 5 bases at J, with 16 bases in the middle. This chain's CDR3 is CASSQILQGLNEKLFF. Partial CDR3 DNA: TGTGCCAGCAGCCAGATTCTACAGGGCTTGAATGAAAAA. Variable domain in full (rest from reference TRBV14 and TRBJ1-4): EAGVTQFPSHSVIEKGQTVTLRCDPISGHDNLYWYRRVMGKEIKFLLHFVKESKQDESGMPNNRFLAERTGGTYSTLKVQPAELEDSGVYFCASSQILQGLNEKLFFGSGTQLSVL.

This clone was recorded at least ten times. The DNA ends 3 residues before the CDR3 does, and the rest of the CDR3 is filled in from the germline J gene. The chain has TRBV2 and TRBJ2-5; 10 bases align to TRBD2. J was trimmed by 2 bases and V by 6 bases; bases with no gene match: 3. The CDR3 consists of 14 residues. Germline assignment: CDR1 SNHLY and CDR2 FYNNEI. The CDR3 bases that were read are TGTGCCAGCAGAACACTAGCGGGGCAAGAGACC. It encodes CASRTLAGQET. The complete CDR3 sequence is CASRTLAGQETQYF.

This clone was seen at least ten times. The CDR3 extends 3 residues past the end of the read, so its final part is completed from the germline J gene. J is TRBJ2-5 and V is TRBV20-1, with TRBD1 matching over 9 bases. The CDR3 sequence is 13 residues long. Germline V lookup: CDR1 DFQATT, CDR2 SNEGSKA (reference sequence). After removal of 6 bases from V and 5 bases from J, the junction contained 7 bases not matched to a gene. The CDR3: CSAPDRGGETQYF. Incomplete CDR3 DNA: TGCAGTGCCCCGGACAGGGGCGGGGAGACC.

This clone was recorded many times. The read is 3 residues too short to cover the CDR3 end, so that end is filled in from the germline J gene. The chain is built from TRBV14 and TRBJ1-1, with D perhaps matching TRBD1 (5 bases). Trimming left V 6 bases short and J 1 base short, with 12 bases between. The CDR3 runs 14 residues. Germline CDR1 is SGHDN and CDR2 is FVKESK. The CDR3 reads CASSRQWRNTEAFF. The part of the CDR3 DNA that was read is TGTGCCAGCAGTCGACAGTGGAGGAACACTGAA.

In regard to this clone: The CDR3 end lies 3 residues beyond the end of the read and is filled in from the germline J gene. The chain couples TRBV2 to TRBJ1-1; 7 positions match TRBD1. The CDR3 is made up of 17 amino acids. Trimming took 6 bases from V and 1 from J; bases not matched to a gene: 14. Germline V lookup: CDR1 SNHLY, CDR2 FYNNEI. The sequenced part of the CDR3 DNA is TGTGCCAGCAGGGTAGACAGGGCAGGGCGGTCGAACACTGAA. Translating gives CASRVDRAGRSNTE. The full CDR3 is CASRVDRAGRSNTEAFF.

This clone was counted at least ten times. The read finishes 3 residues shy of the CDR3 end, and the germline J gene is used to complete it. J is TRBJ1-4 and V is TRBV6-4; D is possibly TRBD1 (5 bases). The germline CDR1 and CDR2 sequences are MRHNA and SNTAGT. The CDR3 is 15 amino acids. Trimming pared 6 bases from V and 4 bases from J, leaving 15 bases between. CDR3 DNA (partial): TGTGCCAGCAGAGGCATGACAGCGATTAATGAAAAA. It specifies CASRGMTAINEK. The CDR3 as a whole reads CASRGMTAINEKLFF.

This clone turned up a few times. Read coverage stops 3 residues before the CDR3 terminus; the germline J gene supplies the remainder. This sequence joins TRBV2 and TRBJ1-2; 7 nucleotides line up with TRBD1. The CDR3 length is 15 residues. The germline V gene has CDR1 SNHLY and CDR2 FYNNEI. CDR3: CASSTSSDRESGYTF. The covered CDR3 bases are TGTGCCAGCAGTACAAGCTCCGACAGGGAAAGCGGC.

This clone has at least ten counts. Read sequence stops 3 residues before the CDR3 end, and the germline J gene provides the missing end. The V gene is TRBV19, the J gene TRBJ2-5, with 8 bases fitting TRBD1. The CDR3 has 15 residues. Germline V gene data show CDR1 as LNHDA and CDR2 as SQIVND (reference sequence). After removal of 1 base from V and 5 bases from J, the junction contained 6 bases not matched to a gene. The CDR3 protein is CASSIGRDRRETQYF. CDR3 bases read: TGTGCCAGTAGTATAGGACGGGACAGGCGGGAGACC.

This clone was detected many times. From the germline J gene comes the end of the CDR3, since the read stops 3 residues before it. The gene calls are TRBV5-1 and TRBJ1-6, with TRBD1 identical over 12 bases. Germline V gene lookup returns CDR1 SGHRS and CDR2 YFSETQ. This CDR3 comprises 16 residues. V shed 2 bases and J 7 bases; nucleotides not matched to a gene: 4. Incomplete CDR3 DNA: TGCGCCAGCAGCTTTGCGGGACAGGGGGCGAATTCACCC. It specifies CASSFAGQGANSP. Given in full, the CDR3 is CASSFAGQGANSPLHF. Variable domain in full (rest from reference TRBV5-1 and TRBJ1-6): KAGVTQTPRYLIKTRGQQVTLSCSPISGHRSVSWYQQTPGQGLQFLFEYFSETQRNKGNFPGRFSGRQFSNSRSEMNVSTLELGDSALYLCASSFAGQGANSPLHFGNGTRLTVT.

This clone came up many times. The observed sequence ends 3 residues before the CDR3 terminus, with the missing tail filled in from the germline J gene. This sequence joins TRBV5-6 and TRBJ2-7; D remains ambiguous. The CDR3 spans 11 residues. Trimming removed 2 bases from V and 6 bases from J, with 6 bases in between. Germline-derived CDR1 and CDR2 are SGHDT and YYEEEE. The CDR3 sequence is CASSLFSEQYF. The CDR3 DNA, read in part, is TGTGCCAGCAGCTTATTCTCCGAG. The whole variable domain, remainder taken from reference TRBV5-6 and TRBJ2-7, is DAGVTQSPTHLIKTRGQQVTLRCSPKSGHDTVSWYQQALGQGPQFIFQYYEEEERQRGNFPDRFSGHQFPNYSSELNVNALLLGDSALYLCASSLFSEQYFGPGTRLTVT.

In this sample, this clone turned up many times. The missing CDR3 end, 3 residues past where the read stops, is filled in from the germline J gene. The rearrangement uses TRBV19 and TRBJ2-3; 14 bases agree with TRBD2. J lost 2 bases, V lost 5 bases, and 6 bases had no gene match. Per germline, CDR1 LNHDA and CDR2 SQIVND (reference sequence). The CDR3 totals 17 residues. CDR3 DNA (partial): TGTGCCAGTAGTCCGGGACTAGCGGGGGTATCCACAGATACG. It translates to CASSPGLAGVSTDT. The entire CDR3 reads CASSPGLAGVSTDTQYF.

This clone has a count of ten or more. The CDR3 goes on 3 residues after the read ends, and that part is filled in from the germline J gene. The chain employs TRBV12-3 or TRBV12-4 and TRBJ1-2; no firm D call. CDR3 length: 16 residues. The germline V and J ends were trimmed by 3 bases and 0 bases, with 14 bases remaining between them. CDR3 loop: CASSFSQVGANYGYTF. The sequenced part of the CDR3 DNA is TGTGCCAGCAGTTTTTCGCAGGTCGGAGCTAACTATGGC.